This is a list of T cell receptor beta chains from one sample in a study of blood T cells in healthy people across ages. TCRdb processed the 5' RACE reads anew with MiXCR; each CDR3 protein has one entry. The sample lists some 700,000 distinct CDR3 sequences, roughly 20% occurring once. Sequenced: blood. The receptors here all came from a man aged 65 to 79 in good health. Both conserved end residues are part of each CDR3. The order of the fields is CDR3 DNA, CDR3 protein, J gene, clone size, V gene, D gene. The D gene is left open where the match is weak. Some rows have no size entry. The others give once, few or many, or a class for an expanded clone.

CDR3 DNA: TGCAGTGCTCCATCGGCTAGCGGGAGGGTAGAGACCCAGTACTTC; CDR3 protein: CSAPSASGRVETQYF; J gene: TRBJ2-5; clone size: NA; V gene: TRBV20-1; D gene: TRBD2
CDR3 DNA: TGCAGTGCTAGGAATAGGCTAGCTCCCCAAGAGACCCAGTACTTC; CDR3 protein: CSARNRLAPQETQYF; J gene: TRBJ2-5; clone size: few; V gene: TRBV20-1; D gene: NA
CDR3 DNA: TGCAGTGCTAAGACAGGTTTGGAGACCCAGTACTTC; CDR3 protein: CSAKTGLETQYF; J gene: TRBJ2-5; clone size: few; V gene: TRBV20-1; D gene: NA
CDR3 DNA: TGTGCCAGCACCTCTGGCTCCACAGATACGCAGTATTTT; CDR3 protein: CASTSGSTDTQYF; J gene: TRBJ2-3; clone size: few; V gene: TRBV7-3; D gene: NA
CDR3 DNA: TGTGCCAGCAGTAGACAGGCGGGAGGACAGCCCCAGCATTTT; CDR3 protein: CASSRQAGGQPQHF; J gene: TRBJ1-5; clone size: NA; V gene: TRBV6-5; D gene: NA
CDR3 DNA: TGTGCCAGCAGCTCCGCCGGGACTAGCGGGACCCAGTACTTC; CDR3 protein: CASSSAGTSGTQYF; J gene: TRBJ2-5; clone size: few; V gene: TRBV7-2; D gene: TRBD2
CDR3 DNA: TGTGCCAGCAGCCGTCATGACATCTCTGGAAACACCATATATTTT; CDR3 protein: CASSRHDISGNTIYF; J gene: TRBJ1-3; clone size: NA; V gene: TRBV3-1; D gene: NA
CDR3 DNA: TGTGCCAGCAGCTTAGGGACAGGGGGCGATACGCAGTATTTT; CDR3 protein: CASSLGTGGDTQYF; J gene: TRBJ2-3; clone size: many; V gene: TRBV7-2; D gene: TRBD1
CDR3 DNA: TGCAGCGTTGATAGACAAACAGATACGCAGTATTTT; CDR3 protein: CSVDRQTDTQYF; J gene: TRBJ2-3; clone size: NA; V gene: TRBV29-1; D gene: NA
CDR3 DNA: TGCGCCAGCAGCCAAGATTGGTGGGACACTGAAGCTTTCTTT; CDR3 protein: CASSQDWWDTEAFF; J gene: TRBJ1-1; clone size: few; V gene: TRBV4-1; D gene: NA
CDR3 DNA: TGTGCCAGCAGCCCGACCGGGACAGCGTCCTCCTACGAGCAGTACTTC; CDR3 protein: CASSPTGTASSYEQYF; J gene: TRBJ2-7; clone size: few; V gene: TRBV7-9; D gene: TRBD1
CDR3 DNA: TGTGCCAGCAGTGGAGGAGGAAACACTGAAGCTTTCTTT; CDR3 protein: CASSGGGNTEAFF; J gene: TRBJ1-1; clone size: few; V gene: TRBV6-5; D gene: NA
CDR3 DNA: TGCAGTGCTAGAAGACACTCCTACAATGAGCAGTTCTTC; CDR3 protein: CSARRHSYNEQFF; J gene: TRBJ2-1; clone size: NA; V gene: TRBV20-1; D gene: NA
CDR3 DNA: TGTGCCATCAGTATAGCGAATAACAATGAGCAGTTCTTC; CDR3 protein: CAISIANNNEQFF; J gene: TRBJ2-1; clone size: NA; V gene: TRBV10-3; D gene: NA
CDR3 DNA: TGCGCCAGCAGCGTCGGGACAGCGGAAAAGAAGACCCAGTACTTC; CDR3 protein: CASSVGTAEKKTQYF; J gene: TRBJ2-5; clone size: few; V gene: TRBV5-1; D gene: TRBD1
CDR3 DNA: TGCAGCGCCCGAGGACATTCTCGGAACACTGAAGCTTTCTTT; CDR3 protein: CSARGHSRNTEAFF; J gene: TRBJ1-1; clone size: few; V gene: TRBV29-1; D gene: NA
CDR3 DNA: TGTGCCAGCAGCTCCTCGGGACTAGCGGGAAGGACTGAGCAGTTCTTC; CDR3 protein: CASSSSGLAGRTEQFF; J gene: TRBJ2-1; clone size: few; V gene: TRBV13; D gene: TRBD2
CDR3 DNA: TGCAGCGTTGTCTCGGCGGTCCGGGATACGCAGTATTTT; CDR3 protein: CSVVSAVRDTQYF; J gene: TRBJ2-3; clone size: many; V gene: TRBV29-1; D gene: NA
CDR3 DNA: TGTGCCAGCATACAGAACATTGACGCTGTTGGCACCTTC; CDR3 protein: CASIQNIDAVGTF; J gene: TRBJ1-2; clone size: few; V gene: TRBV2; D gene: NA
CDR3 DNA: TGTGCCAGCAGCCAATTTTCGGGGGAGACCCAGTACTTC; CDR3 protein: CASSQFSGETQYF; J gene: TRBJ2-5; clone size: NA; V gene: TRBV3-1; D gene: NA
CDR3 DNA: TGCAGCGTTCAGGGCCTCGGGGAGCTGTTTTTT; CDR3 protein: CSVQGLGELFF; J gene: TRBJ2-2; clone size: NA; V gene: TRBV29-1; D gene: NA
CDR3 DNA: TGTGCCAGTAGTTCTCCGGGACTAGCGGGAGTAGAGACGTTCTTC; CDR3 protein: CASSSPGLAGVETFF; J gene: TRBJ2-5; clone size: NA; V gene: TRBV19; D gene: TRBD2
CDR3 DNA: TGCAGTGCTAGAGTTGGCTCCCGGGGGGACACAGATACGCAGTATTTT; CDR3 protein: CSARVGSRGDTDTQYF; J gene: TRBJ2-3; clone size: few; V gene: TRBV20-1; D gene: TRBD2
CDR3 DNA: TGCGCCAGCAGCTCGACTCCCCCGGCCACTGAAGCTTTCTTT; CDR3 protein: CASSSTPPATEAFF; J gene: TRBJ1-1; clone size: NA; V gene: TRBV5-1; D gene: NA
CDR3 DNA: TGTGCCATCAGTGAGCCCGGAGGGCTACACGCGTTCATTCAGTACTTC; CDR3 protein: CAISEPGGLHAFIQYF; J gene: TRBJ2-4; clone size: few; V gene: TRBV10-3; D gene: NA
CDR3 DNA: TGTGCCAGTCTCCGTACGGCAACGCAATACAATGAGCAGTTCTTC; CDR3 protein: CASLRTATQYNEQFF; J gene: TRBJ2-1; clone size: NA; V gene: TRBV19; D gene: NA
CDR3 DNA: TGTGCCAGCAGTTTACCTTCAGGGGGGAAAAACATTCAGTACTTC; CDR3 protein: CASSLPSGGKNIQYF; J gene: TRBJ2-4; clone size: few; V gene: TRBV28; D gene: NA
CDR3 DNA: TGCGCCAGCAGCCACATAGGCCAAGAGACCCAGTACTTC; CDR3 protein: CASSHIGQETQYF; J gene: TRBJ2-5; clone size: few; V gene: TRBV4-3; D gene: NA
CDR3 DNA: TGTGCCAGCTCACCACTCCGGACTCCCTCCGGGGGCGATACGCAGTATTTT; CDR3 protein: CASSPLRTPSGGDTQYF; J gene: TRBJ2-3; clone size: few; V gene: TRBV18; D gene: NA
CDR3 DNA: TGTGCCAGCAGCAAACCGGGACCAGAAAGGGAGCAGTACTTC; CDR3 protein: CASSKPGPEREQYF; J gene: TRBJ2-7; clone size: few; V gene: TRBV6-2/TRBV6-3; D gene: NA
CDR3 DNA: TGTGCCAGCACTCCAAACAGGTCCGGGCAGCTGTTTTTT; CDR3 protein: CASTPNRSGQLFF; J gene: TRBJ2-2; clone size: NA; V gene: TRBV12-3/TRBV12-4; D gene: NA
CDR3 DNA: TGTGCCAGCAGTTTACGGGGTTCCCATCAGCCCCAGCATTTT; CDR3 protein: CASSLRGSHQPQHF; J gene: TRBJ1-5; clone size: NA; V gene: TRBV12-3/TRBV12-4; D gene: NA
CDR3 DNA: TGCGCCAGCAGCCAAGAACTAGCGGATCAAGAGACCCAGTACTTC; CDR3 protein: CASSQELADQETQYF; J gene: TRBJ2-5; clone size: NA; V gene: TRBV4-3; D gene: TRBD2